This T cell receptor (beta chain) was captured in a study of PD-1 blockade in classical Hodgkin lymphoma. V trimming: 4 bases; J trimming: 4 bases; junction bases outside the gene matches: 12. The CDR3 runs to 19 residues. Germline CDR1 SEHNR, CDR2 FQNEAQ (reference sequence). Sequencing was performed with immunoSEQ multiplex PCR; in TCRdb, only in-frame clones are kept and a portion is missing. This table has 20,000 to 25,000 clones, around 82% appearing once. A note on this clone: Its specificity is unknown.

The study's findings and limits: Individuals initiating nivolumab under 1 year after ASCT were excluded. Relapsed/refractory patients reportedly had the lowest baseline TCR diversity, below newly diagnosed patients, who were below healthy donors.

Every patient was affected by relapse after autologous stem cell transplantation, while exposure to brentuximab vedotin was not uniform. Best overall response was complete response, partial response or progressive disease in these relapsed/refractory classical Hodgkin lymphoma patients. The TCR comes from a human donor with classical Hodgkin lymphoma. This chain uses TRBV7-9 with TRBJ2-3, with TRBD2 matching over 15 bases. Material: peripheral blood mononuclear cells (PBMCs), obtained before the second cycle of nivolumab. The CDR3 coding sequence is TGTGCCAGCAGCTCGAACTCGCCGGGACTAGCGGGAGGTTCAGATACGCAGTATTTT. Protein product: CASSSNSPGLAGGSDTQYF.